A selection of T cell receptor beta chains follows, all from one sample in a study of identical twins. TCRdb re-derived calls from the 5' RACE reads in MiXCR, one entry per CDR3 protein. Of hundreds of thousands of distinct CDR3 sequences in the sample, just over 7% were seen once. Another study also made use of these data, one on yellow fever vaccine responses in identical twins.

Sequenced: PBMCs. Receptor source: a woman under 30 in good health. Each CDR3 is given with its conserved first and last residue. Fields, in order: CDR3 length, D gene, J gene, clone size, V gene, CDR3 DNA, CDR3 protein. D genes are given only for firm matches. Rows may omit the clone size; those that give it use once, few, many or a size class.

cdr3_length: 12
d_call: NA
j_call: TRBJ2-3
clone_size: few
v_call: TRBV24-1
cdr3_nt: TGTGCCACCAGTGAACAGTCAGATACGCAGTATTTT
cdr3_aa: CATSEQSDTQYF

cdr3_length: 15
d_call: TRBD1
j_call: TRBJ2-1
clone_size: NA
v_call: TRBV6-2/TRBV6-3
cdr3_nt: TGTGCCAGCAGCCCCGACAGGGGATGGTACAATGAGCAGTTCTTC
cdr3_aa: CASSPDRGWYNEQFF

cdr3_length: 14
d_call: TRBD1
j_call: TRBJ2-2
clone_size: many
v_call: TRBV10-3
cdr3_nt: TGTGCCATCAGACCGACAGGGGTGTCCGGGGAGCTGTTTTTT
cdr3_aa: CAIRPTGVSGELFF

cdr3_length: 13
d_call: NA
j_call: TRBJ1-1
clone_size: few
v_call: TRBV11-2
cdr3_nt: TGTGCCAGCAGCCTAGGTCGAACCACTGAAGCTTTCTTT
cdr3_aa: CASSLGRTTEAFF

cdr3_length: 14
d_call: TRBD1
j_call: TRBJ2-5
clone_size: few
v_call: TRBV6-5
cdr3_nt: TGTGCCAGCAGTTTACAAACAGGGGAAGAGACCCAGTACTTC
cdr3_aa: CASSLQTGEETQYF

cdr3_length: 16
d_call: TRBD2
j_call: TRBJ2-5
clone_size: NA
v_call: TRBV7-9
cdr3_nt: TGTGCCAGCAGCTTAGTAGCTGGCGGGAGAGCTGAGACCCAGTACTTC
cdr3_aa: CASSLVAGGRAETQYF

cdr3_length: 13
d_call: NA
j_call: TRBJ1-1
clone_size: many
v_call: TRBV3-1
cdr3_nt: TGTGCCAGCAGCCAAGCGGGGAACACTGAAGCTTTCTTT
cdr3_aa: CASSQAGNTEAFF

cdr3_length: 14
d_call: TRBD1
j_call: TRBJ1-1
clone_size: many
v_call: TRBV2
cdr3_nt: TGTGCCAGCAGTGGCATACAGGGGGCCACTGAAGCTTTCTTT
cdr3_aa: CASSGIQGATEAFF

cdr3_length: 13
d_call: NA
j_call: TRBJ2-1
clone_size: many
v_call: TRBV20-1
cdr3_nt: TGCAGTGCTAAACACCGGGCTAGAGATGAGCAGTTCTTC
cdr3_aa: CSAKHRARDEQFF

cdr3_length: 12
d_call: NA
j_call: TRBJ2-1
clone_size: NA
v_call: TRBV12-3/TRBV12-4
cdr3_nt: TGTGCCAGCAGTCCACAGTGGCATGAGCAGTTCTTC
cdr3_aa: CASSPQWHEQFF

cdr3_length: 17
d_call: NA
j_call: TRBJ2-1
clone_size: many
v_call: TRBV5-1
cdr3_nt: TGCGCCAGCAGCGACAGACCAGGAGGGGTTTCCTACAATGAGCAGTTCTTC
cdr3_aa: CASSDRPGGVSYNEQFF

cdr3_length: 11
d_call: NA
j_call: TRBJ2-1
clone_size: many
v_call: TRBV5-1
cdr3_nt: TGCGCCAGCAGCTCGGGACGGACAAAGTTCTTC
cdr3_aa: CASSSGRTKFF

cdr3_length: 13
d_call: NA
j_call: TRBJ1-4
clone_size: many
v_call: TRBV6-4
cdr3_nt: TGTGCCAGCAGTCTAGAGGTCGGTGAAAAACTGTTTTTT
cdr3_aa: CASSLEVGEKLFF

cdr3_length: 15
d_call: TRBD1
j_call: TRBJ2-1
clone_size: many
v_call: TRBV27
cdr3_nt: TGTGCCAGCAGTTTTCCGGGACAGGGTGGTGGGGAGCAGTTCTTC
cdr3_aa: CASSFPGQGGGEQFF

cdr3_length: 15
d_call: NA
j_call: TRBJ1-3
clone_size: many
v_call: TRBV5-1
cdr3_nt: TGCGCCAGCAGCGAAGGGACGGACTCTGGAAACACCATATATTTT
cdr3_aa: CASSEGTDSGNTIYF

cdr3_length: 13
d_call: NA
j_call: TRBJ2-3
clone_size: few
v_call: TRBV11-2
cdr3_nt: TGTGCCAGCAGCTTAGATAGGGGTTCTAAGCGGTATTTT
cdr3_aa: CASSLDRGSKRYF

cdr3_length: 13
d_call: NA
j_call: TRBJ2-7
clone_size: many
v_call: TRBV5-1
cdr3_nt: TGCGCCAGCACCGACTTGACTTCCTACGAGCAGTACTTC
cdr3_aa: CASTDLTSYEQYF

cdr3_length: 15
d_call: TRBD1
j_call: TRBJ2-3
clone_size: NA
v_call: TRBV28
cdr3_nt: TGTGCCAGCAACGAGGGACAGGCCGGGCCAGATACGCAGTATTTT
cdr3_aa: CASNEGQAGPDTQYF

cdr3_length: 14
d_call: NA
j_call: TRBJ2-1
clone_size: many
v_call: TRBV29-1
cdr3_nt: TGCAGCGTTGAAGGGGTAGCGAGGAACAATGAGCAGTTCTTC
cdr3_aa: CSVEGVARNNEQFF

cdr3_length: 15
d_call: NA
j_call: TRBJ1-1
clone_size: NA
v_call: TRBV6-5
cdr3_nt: TGTGCCAGCAGTTACTTCAAGGGGCTGAACACTGAAGCTTTCTTT
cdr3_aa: CASSYFKGLNTEAFF

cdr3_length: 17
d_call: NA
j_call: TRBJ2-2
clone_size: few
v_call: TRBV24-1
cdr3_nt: TGTGCCACCAGTGATTTGTCTGCCGGGACCCACACCGGGGAGCTGTTTTTT
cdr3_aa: CATSDLSAGTHTGELFF

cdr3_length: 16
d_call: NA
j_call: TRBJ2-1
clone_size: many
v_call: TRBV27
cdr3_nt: TGTGCCAGCAGTTCATCAGGGGTGAGATCCTACAATGAGCAGTTCTTC
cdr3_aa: CASSSSGVRSYNEQFF

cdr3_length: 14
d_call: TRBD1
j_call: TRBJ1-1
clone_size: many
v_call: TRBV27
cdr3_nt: TGTGCCAGCACATTCAGACAGGGGATCACTGAAGCTTTCTTT
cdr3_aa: CASTFRQGITEAFF

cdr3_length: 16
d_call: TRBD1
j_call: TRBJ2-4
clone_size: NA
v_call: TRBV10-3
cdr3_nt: TGTGCCATCAGTGAGGGGCGGGACAGGGGGAAAAACATTCAGTACTTC
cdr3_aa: CAISEGRDRGKNIQYF